This TCR beta chain appears in the sequencing data of a study of blood T cell repertoires in COVID-19. The protocol was immunoSEQ multiplex PCR, while the TCRdb copy is restricted to in-frame clones and leaves out a portion. This table has approximately 69,000 clones, 82% appearing once. The germline V gene has CDR1 MNHEY and CDR2 SVGAGI. V lost 2 bases and J 7 bases, leaving 17 bases between the germline ends. The CDR3 runs 16 residues. The TCR sequence derives from a woman at least 80 years old with acute or convalescent COVID-19. Sequencing was performed on peripheral blood. The chain carries TRBV6-5 and TRBJ2-2; D may be TRBD2 (5 bases). CDR3 sequence: CASSYLAGGSSGELFF. CDR3 DNA: TGTGCCAGCAGTTACCTGGCGGGTGGGAGTAGCGGGGAGCTGTTTTTT.